These 27 T cell receptor beta chains were sequenced from one sample in a study of cytomegalovirus exposure and HLA in healthy donors. Method: immunoSEQ multiplex PCR; TCRdb's copy keeps in-frame clones and lacks some. The table records 90,000 or so clones, around 85% of them present only once. Sequencing input: PBMCs. These receptors were taken from a man aged 18 to 30 in good health and CMV-seropositive.

The chain has TRBV11-3 and TRBJ2-3; 10 nucleotides align to TRBD2. V shed 6 bases, J shed 4 bases, and the junction held 4 bases outside the gene matches. CDR1 SGHNT and CDR2 YENEEA come from the germline V gene. This CDR3 has 14 amino acids. CDR3 coding DNA: TGTGCCAGCAGTCTTAGCGGGAGGCCAGATACGCAGTATTTT. It translates to CASSLSGRPDTQYF.

The chain joins TRBV2 to TRBJ2-7, with D possibly TRBD1 on 5 matching bases. Deletions cut 10 bases from V and 2 bases from J, with 21 bases between. There are 15 residues in the CDR3. Germline V lookup: CDR1 SNHLY, CDR2 FYNNEI. The CDR3 DNA reads TGTGCCATCAAACAGTCGAGAGACAGCACCTACGAGCAGTACTTC. It codes for CAIKQSRDSTYEQYF.

The chain links TRBV6-8 to TRBJ2-2, with 10 bases lining up with TRBD1. Germline values: CDR1 MNHGY, CDR2 SAAAGT. CDR3 length: 15 residues. Unmatched junction bases numbered 6, after V lost 6 bases and J lost 5 bases. CDR3 sequence (DNA): TGTGCCAGCAGCTACGGGACAGGGGAGACCGGGGAGCTGTTTTTT. Protein: CASSYGTGETGELFF.

The CDR3 nucleotides are TGTGCTAGTGGTTTGGTATTAGGGACAGAATCCACCGGGGAGCTGTTTTTT. Residues: CASGLVLGTESTGELFF. This chain connects TRBV12-5 to TRBJ2-2; 7 bases are shared with TRBD1. Looked up from germline, CDR1 is LGHNT and CDR2 is FRNRAP. J was trimmed by 4 bases and V by 0 bases; bases with no gene match: 8. The length of the CDR3 is 17 residues.

This clone occurred once. V is TRBV7-3 and J is TRBJ1-5, with TRBD1 matching over 10 bases. The V and J ends lost 4 bases and 5 bases, in that order; junction bases with no gene match: 20. Germline-derived CDR1 and CDR2 are SGHTA and FQGTGA. The CDR3 extends over 20 amino acids. CDR3 amino acids: CASSSNNPEQGDRGDQPQHF. As DNA, the CDR3 is TGTGCCAGCAGCTCGAACAACCCTGAACAGGGGGACAGGGGAGATCAGCCCCAGCATTTT.

This rearrangement joins TRBV11-3 to TRBJ2-7, with D tentatively TRBD1 (6 bases). Deletions cut 5 bases from V and 5 bases from J, with 13 bases between. The CDR3 is 13 residues long. Germline V gives CDR1 SGHNT, CDR2 YENEEA. The DNA of the CDR3 is TGTGCCAGCAGCGTCACACAGGGCAACGAGCAGTACTTC. Translation gives CASSVTQGNEQYF.

The chain couples TRBV18 to TRBJ2-2; 9 bases match TRBD2. The junction had 16 bases not matched to a gene; V was cut back by 2 bases and J by 0 bases. The CDR3 has 21 amino acids. Germline lookup yields CDR1 KGHSH and CDR2 LQKENI. In nucleotides, the CDR3 is TGTGCCAGCTCACCAGAAAGGGCCTATGGGCTAGCGGGACCGAACACCGGGGAGCTGTTTTTT. Protein: CASSPERAYGLAGPNTGELFF.

V usage is TRBV27 and J usage is TRBJ1-2, with D possibly TRBD1 on 6 matching bases. Germline V CDR1 and CDR2: MNHEY, SMNVEV (reference sequence). V was clipped by 5 bases and J by 8 bases, with 12 bases between them. There are 12 residues in the CDR3. CDR3 loop: CASSPDSSGYTF. The CDR3 region has the DNA TGTGCCAGCAGTCCGGACAGTTCCGGCTACACCTTC.

The chain joins TRBV27 to TRBJ2-3; 7 bases agree with TRBD2. Germline V lookup: CDR1 MNHEY, CDR2 SMNVEV (reference sequence). The CDR3 has 15 residues. V was clipped by 7 bases and J by 6 bases; unmatched bases: 13. CDR3 DNA: TGTGCCAGCACTTCGGCGGGAGCTGGTGGGGATACGCAGTATTTT. Its protein product is CASTSAGAGGDTQYF.

This chain joins TRBV19 and TRBJ2-5; TRBD1 is a possible D gene (6 bases). The CDR3 is made up of 13 amino acids. V lost 4 bases and J lost 3, with 9 bases in between. CDR1 and CDR2 (germline): LNHDA, SQIVND (reference sequence). The CDR3 region is CASSRTVEETQYF. CDR3 nucleotides: TGTGCCAGTAGTAGGACAGTGGAAGAGACCCAGTACTTC.

V gene TRBV5-1 combines with J gene TRBJ1-2, with a tentative D call TRBD1 (6 bases). Germline-derived CDR1 and CDR2 are SGHRS and YFSETQ. The CDR3 is 14 amino acids. Trimming took off 0 bases at V and 5 bases at J, with 11 bases between the two ends. In DNA form, the CDR3 reads TGCGCCAGCAGCTTGGCCGGACAGTCGTATGGCTACACCTTC. This encodes CASSLAGQSYGYTF.

The rearrangement links TRBV19 to TRBJ2-1; the match to TRBD2 covers 7 bases. Germline CDR1 reads LNHDA; CDR2 reads SQIVND (reference sequence). With V trimmed by 3 bases and J by 5 bases, 7 bases remained unmatched. The CDR3 is 15 amino acids. In DNA form, the CDR3 reads TGTGCCAGTAGTATCGACGGGAGGAGTAACAATGAGCAGTTCTTC. This encodes CASSIDGRSNNEQFF.

J is TRBJ2-1 and V is TRBV6-1, with 8 bases identical to TRBD1. Trimming took 5 bases from V and 1 from J; bases not matched to a gene: 4. Germline CDR1 MNHNS, CDR2 SASEGT. The CDR3 runs 15 residues. This chain's CDR3 is CASSLDRGSYNEQFF. In nucleotides, the CDR3 is TGTGCCAGCAGTCTTGACAGGGGATCCTACAATGAGCAGTTCTTC.

In DNA, the CDR3 is TGCGCCAGCAGCCGAAGCGGAAGCGGGAGTATCTACAATGAGCAGTTCTTC. Its protein product is CASSRSGSGSIYNEQFF. The rearrangement links TRBV5-1 to TRBJ2-1, with TRBD2 identical over 8 bases. The CDR3 runs to 17 residues. The V segment lost 4 bases and the J segment 3 bases; nucleotides outside the gene matches: 12. CDR1 and CDR2 (germline): SGHRS, YFSETQ.

The chain is built from TRBV6-5 and TRBJ1-1, with 8 bases identical to TRBD1. The CDR3 has 13 residues. Trimming took 7 bases from V and 7 from J; bases not matched to a gene: 8. CDR1 and CDR2 (germline): MNHEY, SVGAGI. For the CDR3, the DNA is TGTGCCAGCACCCAACAGGGGGTGGATGAAGCTTTCTTT. It is translated as CASTQQGVDEAFF.

This chain connects TRBV7-9 to TRBJ2-7, with TRBD1 identical over 7 bases. Germline V gene data show CDR1 as SEHNR and CDR2 as FQNEAQ (reference sequence). The junction had 7 bases not matched to a gene; V was cut back by 5 bases and J by 3 bases. This CDR3 is built from 14 residues. The CDR3 DNA follows: TGTGCCAGCAGCCCGACGGGACAGAGCTACGAGCAGTACTTC. Residues: CASSPTGQSYEQYF.

This clone was counted ten times or more. This chain links TRBV5-4 with TRBJ2-7, with 7 bases matching TRBD1. The junction had 9 bases not matched to a gene; V was cut back by 1 base and J by 2 bases. The CDR3 consists of 16 residues. The germline V gene encodes CDR1 SGHNT and CDR2 YYREEE (reference sequence). The CDR3 here is CASSLSGRGKTYEQYF. CDR3 DNA sequence: TGTGCCAGCAGCTTGAGTGGCAGGGGGAAGACCTACGAGCAGTACTTC.

This chain connects TRBV6-1 to TRBJ1-5; D gene unclear. Germline-derived CDR1 and CDR2 are MNHNS and SASEGT. V was trimmed by 1 base and J by 0 bases, leaving 7 bases between them. There are 15 residues in the CDR3. The CDR3 sequence: CASSEGRHSNQPQHF. The CDR3 DNA sequence: TGTGCCAGCAGTGAAGGCAGGCATAGCAATCAGCCCCAGCATTTT.

This clone was found many times. The rearrangement joins TRBV5-6 to TRBJ1-3; a weak D match, TRBD1 (6 bases). Trimming took off 3 bases at V and 4 bases at J, with 17 bases between the two ends. CDR3 length: 16 residues. CDR1 is SGHDT, CDR2 YYEEEE, per germline. The CDR3 sequence: CASSSTLDSEGNTIYF. For the CDR3, the DNA is TGTGCCAGCAGCTCCACCTTGGACAGCGAGGGAAACACCATATATTTT.

This clone was seen more than once but under ten times. V gene TRBV23-1 combines with J gene TRBJ1-3; TRBD1 is a possible D gene (5 bases). TRBV23-1 is marked as an open reading frame, function uncertain. The CDR3 runs to 15 residues. Trimming stripped 4 bases from V and 0 bases from J, with 10 bases between. The CDR3 loop reads CASSLPGRSGNTIYF. The CDR3 bases are TGCGCCAGCAGTCTACCAGGGCGCTCTGGAAACACCATATATTTT.

This clone was detected a few times. One junction end disagrees with the germline gene, perhaps due to a read error. The chain recombines TRBV7-2 with TRBJ1-2; D may be TRBD1 (5 bases). Germline loops: CDR1 SGHTA, CDR2 FQGNSA. This CDR3 region has 12 residues. The CDR3 nucleotides are TGTGCCAGCAGCTTAGAGGCAGCCGGGGGACCCTTC. This translates into CASSLEAAGGPF.

CDR3 in amino acids: CASSLGLLLDRGNTEAFF. The CDR3 nucleotides are TGTGCCAGCAGCTTGGGGCTCCTCCTCGATCGAGGGAACACTGAAGCTTTCTTT. This chain joins TRBV5-6 and TRBJ1-1; D is ambiguous. The V gene lost 0 bases and the J gene lost 1 base, with 19 bases spanning the gap. This CDR3 has 18 amino acids. CDR1 SGHDT and CDR2 YYEEEE come from the germline V gene. The full variable domain, rest sourced from reference TRBV5-6 and TRBJ1-1, is DAGVTQSPTHLIKTRGQQVTLRCSPKSGHDTVSWYQQALGQGPQFIFQYYEEEERQRGNFPDRFSGHQFPNYSSELNVNALLLGDSALYLCASSLGLLLDRGNTEAFFGQGTRLTVV.

This clone came up once. The genes are TRBV7-9 and TRBJ2-3; D is possibly TRBD2 (5 bases). This CDR3 has 15 amino acids. Trimming removed 3 bases from V and 0 bases from J, with 10 bases in between. Germline lookup yields CDR1 SEHNR and CDR2 FQNEAQ (reference sequence). In nucleotides, the CDR3 is TGTGCCAGCAGCTTCGAGGGCGCTAGCACAGATACGCAGTATTTT. Its translation: CASSFEGASTDTQYF.

The chain links TRBV6-4 to TRBJ1-5, with 9 bases aligning to TRBD1. V trimming: 6 bases; J trimming: 6 bases; junction bases outside the gene matches: 6. The CDR3 is 14 amino acids. Germline CDR1 reads MRHNA; CDR2 reads SNTAGT. CDR3 sequence (DNA): TGTGCCAGCAGCCCGACAGGGGGTAGTCAGCCCCAGCATTTT. It encodes CASSPTGGSQPQHF.

In nucleotides, the CDR3 is TGTGCCAGCAGCTTAGGGGGGACAGGGCGTGAAAAACTGTTTTTT. This sequence encodes CASSLGGTGREKLFF. The genes are TRBV7-8 and TRBJ1-4; TRBD1 matches at 9 bases. Germline CDR1 and CDR2: SGHVS and FQNEAQ. With 1 base clipped from V and 7 bases from J, the junction kept 4 bases outside the gene matches. The CDR3 extends over 15 amino acids.

V and J are TRBV11-2 and TRBJ1-4, with D possibly matching TRBD1 (6 bases). The CDR3 contains 15 residues. Germline V gives CDR1 SGHAT, CDR2 FQNNGV. Trimming took 5 bases from V and 0 from J, leaving 10 bases between them. The CDR3 DNA sequence: TGTGCCAGCAGCCCCAGGGGAGCAACTAATGAAAAACTGTTTTTT. This sequence encodes CASSPRGATNEKLFF. Using reference TRBV11-2 and TRBJ1-4 for the parts outside the CDR3, the full variable domain is EAGVAQSPRYKIIEKRQSVAFWCNPISGHATLYWYQQILGQGPKLLIQFQNNGVVDDSQLPKDRFSAERLKGVDSTLKIQPAKLEDSAVYLCASSPRGATNEKLFFGSGTQLSVL.

The CDR3 DNA sequence: TGTGCCAGCAAACAGGGGGTCTACGAGCAGTACTTC. Its translation is CASKQGVYEQYF. The genes are TRBV28 and TRBJ2-7, with TRBD1 identical over 8 bases. In germline, CDR1 is MDHEN, CDR2 SYDVKM. Trimming at V came to 7 bases and at J to 3 bases, leaving 2 bases not matched to a gene. The CDR3 covers 12 residues.